A selection of T cell receptor beta chains follows, all from one sample in a study of cytotoxic CD8 clonotypes in ibrutinib-treated CLL. The table came from immunoSEQ multiplex PCR; TCRdb's copy has only in-frame clones and leaves some out. The sample lists some 130,000 clones, about 75% occurring once. The sequences come from PBMCs, collected after 24 months of ibrutinib treatment. The receptor source for this set is a human donor with chronic lymphocytic leukemia. The CDR3 runs from the conserved cysteine through the conserved F or W. D genes are given only for firm matches. Clone size is not always given. Where it is, it says once, few, many or a class for expanded clones.

d_call	j_call	v_call	clone_size	cdr3_aa	cdr3_nt
.	TRBJ1-2	TRBV2	.	CASSRQAEYYGYTF	TGTGCCAGCAGCAGACAGGCAGAGTACTATGGCTACACCTTC
.	TRBJ1-6	TRBV28	medium-sized	CASSTGLALHF	TGTGCCAGCAGTACGGGACTGGCCCTCCACTTT
.	TRBJ1-1	TRBV12-5	.	CASGLGGPEAFF	TGTGCTAGTGGTTTGGGGGGCCCTGAAGCTTTCTTT
TRBD1	TRBJ1-2	TRBV28	once	CASSSAQGAGYGYTF	TGTGCCAGCAGTTCGGCACAGGGGGCTGGCTATGGCTACACCTTC
.	TRBJ1-2	TRBV5-4	.	CASSLTGGYTF	TGTGCCAGCAGCTTGACAGGGGGCTACACCTTC
.	TRBJ2-3	TRBV10-3	.	CAISDGPTGADTQYF	TGTGCCATCAGTGACGGCCCCACGGGGGCAGATACGCAGTATTTT
TRBD2	TRBJ2-1	TRBV14	.	CASSQGELAGSGHNEQFF	TGTGCCAGCAGCCAAGGGGAACTAGCGGGATCTGGCCACAATGAGCAGTTCTTC
.	TRBJ2-5	TRBV23-1	.	CASSQGRSRPYQETQYF	TGCGCCAGCAGTCAGGGTAGAAGCAGGCCGTACCAAGAGACCCAGTACTTC
.	TRBJ1-2	TRBV7-2	.	CASTPDMALIGGYTF	TGTGCCAGCACCCCTGACATGGCCCTTATCGGGGGCTACACCTTC
.	TRBJ2-4	TRBV5-1	.	CASSLGAGNIQYF	TGCGCCAGCAGCTTGGGCGCGGGGAACATTCAGTACTTC
TRBD1	TRBJ1-6	TRBV7-6	.	CASSLGGDRESPLHF	TGTGCCAGCAGCTTAGGGGGGGACAGGGAATCACCCCTCCACTTT
TRBD1	TRBJ1-4	TRBV16	.	CASSQFGTGEKLFF	TGTGCCAGCAGCCAATTTGGGACAGGAGAAAAACTGTTTTTT
.	TRBJ2-5	TRBV4-3	.	CASSQDHSRPETQYF	TGCGCCAGCAGCCAAGACCACTCCCGGCCAGAGACCCAGTACTTC
TRBD2	TRBJ2-5	TRBV18	.	CASSALAGPQETQYF	TGTGCCAGCTCAGCACTAGCGGGACCTCAAGAGACCCAGTACTTC
.	TRBJ2-5	TRBV27	.	CASSRGGAETQYF	TGTGCCAGCAGCCGCGGGGGCGCAGAGACCCAGTACTTC
TRBD2	TRBJ2-7	TRBV18	.	CASSGLAGLSYEQYF	TGTGCCAGCTCAGGTCTAGCGGGCCTCTCCTACGAGCAGTACTTC
TRBD2	TRBJ2-1	TRBV9	.	CASSVGGSSGFSYNEQFF	TGTGCCAGCAGCGTAGGGGGGAGTAGCGGGTTTTCCTACAATGAGCAGTTCTTC
.	TRBJ2-1	TRBV27	.	CASRRGLASLSYNEQFF	TGTGCCAGCAGGCGTGGCCTAGCGAGCCTCTCCTACAATGAGCAGTTCTTC
.	TRBJ1-2	TRBV27	once	CASSLGPVNYGYTF	TGTGCCAGCAGTTTAGGCCCAGTCAACTATGGCTACACCTTC
TRBD1	TRBJ1-2	TRBV28	.	CASSLGTGVGYTF	TGTGCCAGCAGCCTCGGGACAGGGGTAGGCTACACCTTC
.	TRBJ2-2	TRBV11-1	once	CASSWRTVGSTGELFF	TGTGCCAGCAGCTGGAGGACAGTGGGGTCCACCGGGGAGCTGTTTTTT
TRBD2	TRBJ2-1	TRBV7-8	.	CASSLRRGGRDEQFF	TGTGCCAGCAGCTTGAGGCGGGGGGGCCGAGATGAGCAGTTCTTC
.	TRBJ1-4	TRBV29-1	.	CSVEDPRGRNEKLFF	TGCAGCGTTGAAGATCCCCGGGGGCGCAATGAAAAACTGTTTTTT
.	TRBJ2-1	TRBV7-2	.	CASSLGWGGKGYNEQFF	TGTGCCAGCAGCTTAGGCTGGGGCGGGAAGGGGTACAATGAGCAGTTCTTC
.	TRBJ2-7	TRBV6-6	few	CASSTGWGEQYF	TGTGCCAGCAGTACCGGTTGGGGCGAGCAGTACTTC
.	TRBJ1-2	TRBV6-5	.	CATSRRGSQVYGYTF	TGTGCCACCTCCCGGAGGGGGAGTCAGGTCTATGGCTACACCTTC
.	TRBJ1-5	TRBV28	many	CASSTVLESPGVQPQHF	TGTGCCAGCAGTACGGTTTTGGAGTCCCCGGGGGTTCAGCCCCAGCATTTT
TRBD1	TRBJ1-4	TRBV5-4	many	CASTMSGTGGIIEKLFF	TGTGCCAGCACCATGTCCGGGACAGGGGGCATAATTGAAAAACTGTTTTTT